The 15 T cell receptor beta chains below were found in one sample sequenced in a study of blood T cell repertoires in COVID-19. Clones were read by immunoSEQ multiplex PCR, and TCRdb kept only the in-frame ones, dropping some. Among some 120,000 clones listed, more than 65% were seen once. The sequencing input was peripheral blood. These receptors were obtained from a human donor in a cohort sampled during active COVID-19.

V and J are TRBV5-5 and TRBJ2-7; TRBD1 matches at 9 bases. The CDR3 is 15 amino acids. V gave up 0 bases and J gave up 5 bases; unmatched junction bases: 6. CDR1 is SGHKS, CDR2 YYEKEE, per germline (reference sequence). This CDR3 is CASSLEGTGTHEQYF. CDR3 bases: TGTGCCAGCAGCTTGGAGGGGACAGGGACCCACGAGCAGTACTTC.

The chain carries TRBV7-2 and TRBJ1-1; D remains ambiguous. In germline, CDR1 is SGHTA, CDR2 FQGNSA. The germline V and J ends were trimmed by 0 bases and 1 base, with 9 bases remaining between them. The CDR3 is 15 amino acids. The CDR3 nucleotides are TGTGCCAGCAGCTTAGCCGCCGGGAGGAACACTGAAGCTTTCTTT. Translating gives CASSLAAGRNTEAFF. The full variable domain, rest sourced from reference TRBV7-2 and TRBJ1-1, is GAGVSQSPSNKVTEKGKDVELRCDPISGHTALYWYRQSLGQGLEFLIYFQGNSAPDKSGLPSDRFSAERTGGSVSTLTIQRTQQEDSAVYLCASSLAAGRNTEAFFGQGTRLTVV.

The chain carries TRBV29-1 and TRBJ2-7, with 9 bases fitting TRBD1. V lost 4 bases to trimming and J lost 3 bases; unmatched junction nucleotides: 1. The germline CDR1 and CDR2 sequences are SQVTM and ANQGSEA. The CDR3 length is 12 residues. Here the CDR3 reads CSVVDRGYEQYF. The CDR3 DNA follows: TGCAGCGTTGTGGACAGGGGCTACGAGCAGTACTTC.

The rearrangement joins TRBV4-2 to TRBJ2-1, with 8 bases lining up with TRBD2. Germline lookup yields CDR1 LGHNA and CDR2 YNFKEQ. V was clipped by 4 bases and J by 5 bases; unmatched bases: 7. The CDR3 spans 15 residues. CDR3: CASSPGLAQDNEQFF. CDR3 bases: TGTGCCAGCAGCCCAGGACTAGCCCAAGACAATGAGCAGTTCTTC.

This clone was counted a single time. This chain links TRBV24-1 with TRBJ1-2; 7 bases line up with TRBD1. This CDR3 contains 13 residues. V dropped 7 bases and J dropped 3; count of bases not matched to a gene: 4. Germline V CDR1 and CDR2: KGHDR, SFDVKD. CDR3 amino acids: CATRPGTDYGYTF. As DNA, the CDR3 is TGTGCCACCAGACCGGGGACAGACTATGGCTACACCTTC.

This clone occurred once. This chain links TRBV4-1 with TRBJ2-7; possibly TRBD2 for D (7 bases). V lost 1 base and J 2 bases, leaving 15 bases between the germline ends. The CDR3 consists of 16 residues. The germline V gene has CDR1 MGHRA and CDR2 YSYEKL. The CDR3 region has the DNA TGCGCCAGCAGCCAAGGGCCCCCGCGGGGGCCCTACGAGCAGTACTTC. Amino acid sequence: CASSQGPPRGPYEQYF.

V gene TRBV11-2 combines with J gene TRBJ2-6; 7 bases match TRBD2. The ends lost 1 base at V and 0 bases at J; junction bases unmatched: 6. Germline assignment: CDR1 SGHAT and CDR2 FQNNGV. CDR3 length: 18 amino acids. The CDR3 protein is CASSLAGGSTSGANVLTF. The CDR3 nucleotides are TGTGCCAGCAGCTTAGCGGGGGGATCCACCTCTGGGGCCAACGTCCTGACTTTC.

The CDR3 loop reads CASNGQARNYGYTF. DNA for the CDR3: TGTGCCAGCAACGGACAGGCGCGCAACTATGGCTACACCTTC. The gene calls are TRBV2 and TRBJ1-2, with TRBD1 identical over 7 bases. This CDR3 region has 14 residues. V was clipped by 7 bases and J by 2 bases; unmatched bases: 7. CDR1 and CDR2 (germline): SNHLY, FYNNEI. The full variable domain, in which reference TRBV2 and TRBJ1-2 provide the parts outside the CDR3, is EPEVTQTPSHQVTQMGQEVILRCVPISNHLYFYWYRQILGQKVEFLVSFYNNEISEKSEIFDDQFSVERPDGSNFTLKIRSTKLEDSAMYFCASNGQARNYGYTFGSGTRLTVV.

The chain employs TRBV7-9 and TRBJ1-3; D gene unclear. Trimming left V 2 bases short and J 0 bases short, with 5 bases between. In germline, CDR1 is SEHNR, CDR2 FQNEAQ (reference sequence). This CDR3 contains 14 residues. The CDR3 is CASSLYTSGNTIYF. CDR3 DNA: TGTGCCAGCAGCTTATACACCTCTGGAAACACCATATATTTT. The entire variable domain, with the rest obtained from reference TRBV7-9 and TRBJ1-3, is as follows: DTGVSQNPRHKITKRGQNVTFRCDPISEHNRLYWYRQTLGQGPEFLTYFQNEAQLEKSRLLSDRFSAERPKGSFSTLEIQRTEQGDSAMYLCASSLYTSGNTIYFGEGSWLTVV.

The V gene is TRBV5-1, the J gene TRBJ2-3, with TRBD2 as a possible D gene (5 bases). Per the germline V gene, CDR1 is SGHRS and CDR2 is YFSETQ. The CDR3 covers 18 residues. Trimming removed 0 bases from V and 0 bases from J, with 17 bases in between. CDR3 nucleotide sequence: TGCGCCAGCAGCTTGGATCCGGTCGGGATAACTAGCACAGATACGCAGTATTTT. Translating it yields CASSLDPVGITSTDTQYF.

V and J are TRBV28 and TRBJ1-1; 8 nucleotides align to TRBD1. With V trimmed by 6 bases and J by 5 bases, 11 bases remained unmatched. CDR3 length: 15 amino acids. Germline assignment: CDR1 MDHEN and CDR2 SYDVKM. CDR3 sequence: CASSNRGQGVTEAFF. DNA for the CDR3: TGTGCCAGCAGCAACCGTGGACAGGGAGTAACTGAAGCTTTCTTT.

The chain joins TRBV5-4 to TRBJ2-3, with D tentatively TRBD1 (6 bases). Trimming took 4 bases from V and 6 from J, leaving 12 bases between them. The CDR3 loop spans 13 amino acids. Germline-derived CDR1 and CDR2 are SGHNT and YYREEE (reference sequence). CDR3 region: CASSDSGADTQYF. The CDR3 nucleotides are TGTGCCAGCAGCGACTCAGGGGCCGATACGCAGTATTTT. Together with reference TRBV5-4 and TRBJ2-3, the CDR3 gives the full variable domain: ETGVTQSPTHLIKTRGQQVTLRCSSQSGHNTVSWYQQALGQGPQFIFQYYREEENGRGNFPPRFSGLQFPNYSSELNVNALELDDSALYLCASSDSGADTQYFGPGTRLTVL.

The chain has TRBV6-2 or TRBV6-3 and TRBJ1-2, with 9 bases matching TRBD1. Germline V gene data show CDR1 as MNHEY and CDR2 as SVGEGT. This CDR3 has 12 residues. The V gene end was trimmed by 6 bases and the J gene end by 8 bases; junction bases not matched to a gene: 4. Here the CDR3 reads CASSRQGVGYTF. The DNA for the CDR3 is TGTGCCAGCAGCCGACAGGGGGTCGGCTACACCTTC.

This clone was seen only once. The rearrangement joins TRBV9 to TRBJ2-5, with 7 positions matching TRBD2. The CDR3 totals 18 residues. Germline V gene sequence: CDR1 SGDLS, CDR2 YYNGEE. With 3 bases clipped from V and 5 bases from J, the junction kept 19 bases outside the gene matches. CDR3 protein: CASSESVAGGRGGETQYF. The CDR3 DNA sequence: TGTGCCAGCAGCGAGAGCGTCGCCGGCGGGAGAGGCGGGGAGACCCAGTACTTC.

The chain employs TRBV18 and TRBJ1-2, with TRBD1 matching over 8 bases. V lost 3 bases, J lost 8 bases, and 8 bases stayed unmatched. CDR1 KGHSH and CDR2 LQKENI come from the germline V gene. This CDR3 region has 14 residues. The CDR3 DNA follows: TGTGCCAGCTCACCCTCTGGACAGGGTCAAGGCTACACCTTC. This codes for CASSPSGQGQGYTF.